A selection of T cell receptor beta chains follows, all from one sample in a study of blood T cell repertoires in COVID-19. Repertoires were generated with immunoSEQ multiplex PCR, while TCRdb's copy carries only in-frame clones and drops some. The table records approximately 260,000 clones, approximately 84% of them present only once. Sequencing input: PBMCs or T cells enriched from blood (not recorded which). These receptors all come from a woman in her forties or fifties who had been exposed to COVID-19. Both conserved end residues are part of each CDR3. D genes are given only for firm matches. Clone size is not always given. Where it is, it says once, few, many or a class for expanded clones.

clone_size	v_call	j_call	d_call	cdr3_aa	cdr3_nt
-	TRBV5-1	TRBJ2-3	-	CASSLDGQRTDTQYF	TGCGCCAGCAGCTTGGATGGACAGCGCACAGATACGCAGTATTTT
-	TRBV6-5	TRBJ1-2	-	CASSYGGESYGYTF	TGTGCCAGCAGTTATGGGGGGGAGAGCTATGGCTACACCTTC
once	TRBV5-1	TRBJ2-3	TRBD2	CASSIDSGGTDTQYF	TGCGCCAGCAGCATCGATAGCGGGGGTACAGATACGCAGTATTTT
-	TRBV24-1	TRBJ2-3	-	CATSDFDSSTDTQYF	TGTGCCACCAGTGATTTTGACAGTAGCACAGATACGCAGTATTTT
once	TRBV18	TRBJ2-1	-	CASSPTGTDNEQFF	TGTGCCAGCTCGCCAACCGGGACTGATAATGAGCAGTTCTTC
-	TRBV18	TRBJ1-1	-	CASSPRGVNTEAFF	TGTGCCAGCTCCCCACGGGGGGTGAACACTGAAGCTTTCTTT
-	TRBV2	TRBJ2-2	-	CASKAGPTNTGELFF	TGTGCCAGCAAGGCAGGGCCAACGAACACCGGGGAGCTGTTTTTT
-	TRBV6-1	TRBJ1-6	-	CASSEAGARDSPLHF	TGTGCCAGCAGTGAAGCAGGGGCTAGGGATTCACCCCTCCACTTT
-	TRBV11-2	TRBJ2-1	-	CAGARGAGYNEQFF	TGTGCCGGGGCCCGGGGGGCCGGCTACAATGAGCAGTTCTTC
-	TRBV28	TRBJ2-2	TRBD1	CASRRDRERGTGELFF	TGTGCCAGCAGGCGGGACAGGGAGCGGGGCACCGGGGAGCTGTTTTTT
-	TRBV6-2/TRBV6-3	TRBJ1-2	-	CASSFLAGANYGYTF	TGTGCCAGCAGTTTCCTCGCAGGGGCTAACTATGGCTACACCTTC
-	TRBV7-2	TRBJ1-5	-	CASSPQSFQPQHF	TGTGCCAGCAGCCCTCAAAGCTTCCAGCCCCAGCATTTT
-	TRBV30	TRBJ2-7	-	CAWNREGYEQYF	TGTGCCTGGAACAGGGAGGGTTACGAGCAGTACTTC
-	TRBV19	TRBJ1-1	-	CASSEDLNTEAFF	TGTGCCAGTAGTGAGGACTTGAACACTGAAGCTTTCTTT
once	TRBV3-1/TRBV3-2	TRBJ1-2	-	CASSSGSSYGYTF	TGTGCCAGCAGTTCCGGGAGCTCCTATGGCTACACCTTC
-	TRBV6-5	TRBJ1-4	TRBD1	CASSISGTGDKKLFF	TGTGCCAGCAGCATCTCCGGGACAGGAGATAAAAAACTGTTTTTT
-	TRBV6-4	TRBJ2-3	-	CASSPRGDPSTDTQYF	TGTGCCAGCAGCCCCAGGGGGGATCCCTCCACAGATACGCAGTATTTT
-	TRBV11-2	TRBJ2-7	-	CASSLDRVGEQYF	TGTGCCAGCAGCTTAGACAGGGTGGGGGAGCAGTACTTC
-	TRBV14	TRBJ1-1	-	CASSQTVNTEAFF	TGTGCCAGCAGCCAGACAGTCAACACTGAAGCTTTCTTT
once	TRBV2	TRBJ2-5	-	CATRVDSGRETQYF	TGTGCCACCAGAGTGGACTCAGGGAGGGAGACCCAGTACTTC
-	TRBV11-2	TRBJ1-1	-	CASSSGHRNTEAFF	TGTGCCAGCAGCTCGGGACATCGGAACACTGAAGCTTTCTTT
-	TRBV18	TRBJ1-2	-	CASSPTRVDGYTF	TGTGCCAGCTCACCTACCAGGGTGGATGGCTACACCTTC
-	TRBV7-6	TRBJ1-5	-	CASSLAEGPNQPQHF	TGTGCCAGCAGCTTAGCTGAGGGTCCTAATCAGCCCCAGCATTTT
few	TRBV2	TRBJ2-1	TRBD2	CAGNQGLAGEQFF	TGTGCCGGCAACCAGGGACTAGCGGGGGAGCAGTTCTTC
-	TRBV11-2	TRBJ1-5	-	CASSSNTGALEGQPQHF	TGTGCCAGCAGCTCTAATACCGGGGCCTTGGAGGGTCAGCCCCAGCATTTT